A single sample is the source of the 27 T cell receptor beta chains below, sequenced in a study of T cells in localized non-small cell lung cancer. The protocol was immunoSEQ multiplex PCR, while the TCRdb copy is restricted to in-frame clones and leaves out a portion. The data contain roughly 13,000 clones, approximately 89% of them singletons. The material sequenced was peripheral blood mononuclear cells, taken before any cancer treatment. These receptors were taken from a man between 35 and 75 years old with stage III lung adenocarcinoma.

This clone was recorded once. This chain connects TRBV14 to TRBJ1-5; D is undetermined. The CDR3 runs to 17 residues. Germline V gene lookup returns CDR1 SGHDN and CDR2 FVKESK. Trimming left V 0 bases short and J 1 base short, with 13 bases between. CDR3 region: CASSQDLGKESNQPQHF. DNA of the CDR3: TGTGCCAGCAGCCAAGATCTGGGGAAAGAAAGCAATCAGCCCCAGCATTTT.

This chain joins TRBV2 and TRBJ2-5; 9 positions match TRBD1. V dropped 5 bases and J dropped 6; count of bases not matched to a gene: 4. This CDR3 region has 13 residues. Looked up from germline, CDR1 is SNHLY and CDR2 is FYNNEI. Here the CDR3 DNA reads TGTGCCAGCAGTACAGGGGGCGGAAAGACCCAGTACTTC. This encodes CASSTGGGKTQYF.

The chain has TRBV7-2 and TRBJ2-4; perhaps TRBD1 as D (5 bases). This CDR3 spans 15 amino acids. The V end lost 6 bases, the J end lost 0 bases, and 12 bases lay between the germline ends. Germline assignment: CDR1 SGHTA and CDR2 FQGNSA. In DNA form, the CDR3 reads TGTGCCAGCAGAATAGGGGTATTAGCCAAAAACATTCAGTACTTC. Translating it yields CASRIGVLAKNIQYF.

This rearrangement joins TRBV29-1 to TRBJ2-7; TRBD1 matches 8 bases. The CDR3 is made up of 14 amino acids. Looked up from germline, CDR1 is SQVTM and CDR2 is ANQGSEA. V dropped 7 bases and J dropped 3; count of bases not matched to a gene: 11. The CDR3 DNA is TGCAGCGCCATAGGCAGAGGACAGGGCTACGAGCAGTACTTC. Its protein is CSAIGRGQGYEQYF.

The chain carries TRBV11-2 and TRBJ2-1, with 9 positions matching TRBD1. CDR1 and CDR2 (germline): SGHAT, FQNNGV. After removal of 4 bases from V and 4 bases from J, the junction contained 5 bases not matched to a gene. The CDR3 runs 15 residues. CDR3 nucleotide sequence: TGTGCCAGCAGCTCTGCGGGACAGGGATACAATGAGCAGTTCTTC. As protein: CASSSAGQGYNEQFF.

CDR3 nucleotide sequence: TGTGCCAGCAGTTTATGGGGAGGTTATGGGGCCAGGGGCTATCAGCCCCAGCATTTT. Its translation: CASSLWGGYGARGYQPQHF. J is TRBJ1-5 and V is TRBV28, with D possibly TRBD1 on 6 matching bases. Germline V gene sequence: CDR1 MDHEN, CDR2 SYDVKM. V was trimmed by 0 bases and J by 5 bases, leaving 23 bases between them. The CDR3 loop spans 19 amino acids.

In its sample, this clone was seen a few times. This CDR3 is CASSTSLGQGASGYTF. The CDR3 nucleotides are TGTGCCAGCAGCACATCCCTGGGACAGGGGGCGAGTGGCTACACCTTC. This chain joins TRBV7-2 and TRBJ1-2; TRBD1 agrees at 12 bases. The CDR3 has 16 residues. Germline lookup yields CDR1 SGHTA and CDR2 FQGNSA. Losses at the gene ends were 5 bases for V and 7 bases for J; bases not matched to a gene: 11.

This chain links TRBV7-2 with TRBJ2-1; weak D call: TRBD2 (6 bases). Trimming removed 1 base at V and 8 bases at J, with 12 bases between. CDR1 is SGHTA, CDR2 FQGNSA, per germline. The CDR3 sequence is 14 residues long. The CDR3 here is CASSLVGASDEQFF. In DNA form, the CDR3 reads TGTGCCAGCAGCTTAGTCGGTGCTAGCGATGAGCAGTTCTTC. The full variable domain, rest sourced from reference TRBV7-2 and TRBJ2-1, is GAGVSQSPSNKVTEKGKDVELRCDPISGHTALYWYRQSLGQGLEFLIYFQGNSAPDKSGLPSDRFSAERTGGSVSTLTIQRTQQEDSAVYLCASSLVGASDEQFFGPGTRLTVL.

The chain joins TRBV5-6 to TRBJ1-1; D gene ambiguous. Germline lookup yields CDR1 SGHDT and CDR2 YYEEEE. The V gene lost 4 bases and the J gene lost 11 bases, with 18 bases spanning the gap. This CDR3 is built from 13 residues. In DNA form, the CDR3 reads TGTGCCAGCAGCCTTTTCCTGGGAGGTGTCGCTTTCTTT. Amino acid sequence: CASSLFLGGVAFF.

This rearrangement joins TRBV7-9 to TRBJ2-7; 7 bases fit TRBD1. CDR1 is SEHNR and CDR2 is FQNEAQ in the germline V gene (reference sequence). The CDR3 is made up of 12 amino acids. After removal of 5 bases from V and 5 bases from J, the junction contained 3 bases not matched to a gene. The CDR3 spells CASSTTGNEQYF. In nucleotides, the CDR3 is TGTGCCAGCAGCACGACAGGGAACGAGCAGTACTTC.

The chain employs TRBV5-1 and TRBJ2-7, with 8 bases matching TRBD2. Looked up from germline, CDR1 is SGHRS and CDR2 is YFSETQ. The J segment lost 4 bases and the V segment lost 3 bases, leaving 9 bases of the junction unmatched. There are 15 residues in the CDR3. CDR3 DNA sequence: TGCGCCAGCAGCTCAAGCGGGAGTATCGGTTACGAGCAGTACTTC. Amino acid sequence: CASSSSGSIGYEQYF.

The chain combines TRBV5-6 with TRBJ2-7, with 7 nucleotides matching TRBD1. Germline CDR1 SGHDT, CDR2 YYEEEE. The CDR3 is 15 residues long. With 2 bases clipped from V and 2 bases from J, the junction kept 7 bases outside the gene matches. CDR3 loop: CASSFRGTVAYEQYF. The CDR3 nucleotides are TGTGCCAGCAGCTTCCGAGGGACAGTAGCCTACGAGCAGTACTTC.

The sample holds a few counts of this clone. The DNA of the CDR3 is TGTGCCAGCAGCTTAGAAGGCGGGAGACGTCGGAATGAGCAGTTCTTC. Its translation is CASSLEGGRRRNEQFF. This sequence joins TRBV7-9 and TRBJ2-1; 7 nucleotides match TRBD2. The CDR3 runs to 16 residues. Per the germline V gene, CDR1 is SEHNR and CDR2 is FQNEAQ (reference sequence). V dropped 1 base and J dropped 7; count of bases not matched to a gene: 10.

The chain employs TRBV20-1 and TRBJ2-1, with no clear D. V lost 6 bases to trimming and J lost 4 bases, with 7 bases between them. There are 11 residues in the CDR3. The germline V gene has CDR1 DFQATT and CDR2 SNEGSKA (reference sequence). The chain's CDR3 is CSANVYNEQFF. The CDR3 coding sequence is TGCAGTGCAAATGTATACAATGAGCAGTTCTTC.

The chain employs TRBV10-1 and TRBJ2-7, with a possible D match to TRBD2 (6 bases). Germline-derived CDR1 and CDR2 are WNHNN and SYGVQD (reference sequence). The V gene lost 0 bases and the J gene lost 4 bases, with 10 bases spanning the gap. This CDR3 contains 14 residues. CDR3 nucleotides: TGCGCCAGCAGTGAGTCAGGGCGGGAATACGAGCAGTACTTC. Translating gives CASSESGREYEQYF.

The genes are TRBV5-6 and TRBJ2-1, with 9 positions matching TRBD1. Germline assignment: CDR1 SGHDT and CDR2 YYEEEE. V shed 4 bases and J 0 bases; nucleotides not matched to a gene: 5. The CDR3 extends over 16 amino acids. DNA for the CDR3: TGTGCCAGCAGCGTGGGACAGGGCAGCTCCTACAATGAGCAGTTCTTC. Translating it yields CASSVGQGSSYNEQFF.

In nucleotides, the CDR3 is TGCGCCAGCAGCCCGGCCCCGAGAGCCAATGAGCAGTTCTTC. This codes for CASSPAPRANEQFF. This rearrangement joins TRBV4-1 to TRBJ2-1, with D unresolved. Trimming took off 4 bases at V and 6 bases at J, with 13 bases between the two ends. CDR1 is MGHRA and CDR2 is YSYEKL in the germline V gene. CDR3 length: 14 residues.

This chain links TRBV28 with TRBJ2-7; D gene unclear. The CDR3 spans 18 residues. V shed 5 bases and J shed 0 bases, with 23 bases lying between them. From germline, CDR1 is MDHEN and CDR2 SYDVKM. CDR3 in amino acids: CASSPTIRARRSSYEQYF. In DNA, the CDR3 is TGTGCCAGCAGTCCTACCATAAGAGCGCGACGAAGCTCCTACGAGCAGTACTTC.

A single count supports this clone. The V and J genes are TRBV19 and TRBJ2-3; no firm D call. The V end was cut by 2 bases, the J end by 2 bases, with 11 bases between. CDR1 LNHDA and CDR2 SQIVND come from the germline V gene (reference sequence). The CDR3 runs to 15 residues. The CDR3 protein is CASSIRSGFTDTQYF. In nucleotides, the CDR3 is TGTGCCAGTAGTATAAGATCTGGATTCACAGATACGCAGTATTTT. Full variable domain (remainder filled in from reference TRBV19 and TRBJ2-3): DGGITQSPKYLFRKEGQNVTLSCEQNLNHDAMYWYRQDPGQGLRLIYYSQIVNDFQKGDIAEGYSVSREKKESFPLTVTSAQKNPTAFYLCASSIRSGFTDTQYFGPGTRLTVL.

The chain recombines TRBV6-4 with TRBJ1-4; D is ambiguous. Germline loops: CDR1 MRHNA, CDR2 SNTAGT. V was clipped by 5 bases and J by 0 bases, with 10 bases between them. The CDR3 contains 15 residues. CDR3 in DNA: TGTGCCAGCAGTAAACAGACCGCAACTAATGAAAAACTGTTTTTT. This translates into CASSKQTATNEKLFF.

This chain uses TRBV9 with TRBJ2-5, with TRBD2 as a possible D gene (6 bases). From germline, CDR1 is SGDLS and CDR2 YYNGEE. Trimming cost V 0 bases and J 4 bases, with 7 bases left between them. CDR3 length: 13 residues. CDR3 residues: CASSVGGGETQYF. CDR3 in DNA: TGTGCCAGCAGCGTAGGGGGAGGAGAGACCCAGTACTTC.

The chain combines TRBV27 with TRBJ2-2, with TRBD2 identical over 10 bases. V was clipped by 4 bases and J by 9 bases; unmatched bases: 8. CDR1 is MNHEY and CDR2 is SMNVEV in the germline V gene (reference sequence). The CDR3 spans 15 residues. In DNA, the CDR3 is TGTGCCAGCAGTTCTCCGGGACTAGCGAGACGGGAGCTGTTTTTT. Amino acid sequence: CASSSPGLARRELFF.

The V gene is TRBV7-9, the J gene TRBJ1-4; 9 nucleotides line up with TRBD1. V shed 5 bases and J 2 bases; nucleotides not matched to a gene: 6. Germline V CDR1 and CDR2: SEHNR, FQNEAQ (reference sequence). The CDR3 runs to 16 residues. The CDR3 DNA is TGTGCCAGCAGCCCTGACAGGGGGAGGACTAATGAAAAACTGTTTTTT. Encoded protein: CASSPDRGRTNEKLFF.

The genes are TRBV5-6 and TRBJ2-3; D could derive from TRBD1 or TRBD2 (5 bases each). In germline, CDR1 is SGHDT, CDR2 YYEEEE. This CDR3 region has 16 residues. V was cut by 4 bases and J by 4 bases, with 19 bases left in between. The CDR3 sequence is CASSPIGATGPDTQYF. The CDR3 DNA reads TGTGCCAGCAGCCCCATCGGGGCCACGGGCCCAGATACGCAGTATTTT.

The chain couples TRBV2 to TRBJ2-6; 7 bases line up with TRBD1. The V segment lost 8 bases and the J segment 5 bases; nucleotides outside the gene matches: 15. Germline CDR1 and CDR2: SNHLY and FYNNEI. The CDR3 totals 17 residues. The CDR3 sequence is CASYVWTGSWRANVLTF. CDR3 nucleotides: TGTGCCAGCTACGTTTGGACAGGCTCGTGGCGGGCCAACGTCCTGACTTTC.

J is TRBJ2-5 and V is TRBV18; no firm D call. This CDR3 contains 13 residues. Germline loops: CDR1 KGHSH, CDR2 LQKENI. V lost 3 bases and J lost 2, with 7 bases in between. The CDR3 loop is CASSPNLQETQYF. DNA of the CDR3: TGTGCCAGCTCACCGAATTTACAAGAGACCCAGTACTTC.

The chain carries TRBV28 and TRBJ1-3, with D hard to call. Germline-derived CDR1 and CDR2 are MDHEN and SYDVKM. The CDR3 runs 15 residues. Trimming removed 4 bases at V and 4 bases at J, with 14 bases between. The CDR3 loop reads CASSSPGPAGNTIYF. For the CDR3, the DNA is TGTGCCAGCAGTTCCCCGGGTCCCGCAGGAAACACCATATATTTT.